The rows below give T cell receptor beta chains drawn from one sample of a study of cytomegalovirus exposure and HLA in healthy donors. The protocol was immunoSEQ multiplex PCR, while the TCRdb copy is restricted to in-frame clones and leaves out a portion. The data show fewer than 250,000 clones, about four fifths seen once. Sequencing was performed on PBMCs. The receptors originated from a man aged 35 to 55 in good health and CMV-seropositive. Each CDR3 is given with its conserved first and last residue. Fields, in order: V gene, J gene, clone size, D gene, CDR3 protein, CDR3 DNA. The D gene is left open where the match is weak. Clone size is stated in some rows and not others, as once, few, many or a class when expanded.

TRBV29-1,TRBJ2-1,.,TRBD2,CSVTEAGGPILEQFF,TGCAGCGTGACGGAAGCGGGAGGGCCGATTTTGGAGCAGTTCTTC
TRBV10-2,TRBJ1-1,once,.,CASSDQGMNTEAFF,TGCGCCAGCAGTGACCAGGGTATGAACACTGAAGCTTTCTTT
TRBV4-2,TRBJ1-2,.,TRBD1,CASSQDLQGANGYTF,TGTGCCAGCAGCCAAGATCTACAGGGGGCGAATGGCTACACCTTC
TRBV12-5,TRBJ2-1,.,TRBD2,CASSSSGISYNEQFF,TGTGCTAGCTCATCTAGCGGCATCTCCTACAATGAGCAGTTCTTC
TRBV5-1,TRBJ2-3,.,.,CASSLAQAYTDTQYF,TGCGCCAGCAGCTTGGCCCAGGCCTACACAGATACGCAGTATTTT
TRBV5-1,TRBJ2-1,.,TRBD1,CASSLVGTGYNEQFF,TGCGCCAGCAGCTTGGTAGGGACAGGGTACAATGAGCAGTTCTTC
TRBV5-1,TRBJ1-2,.,TRBD1,CASSLETGEGGYTF,TGCGCCAGCAGCTTGGAGACAGGGGAAGGAGGCTACACCTTC
TRBV6-1,TRBJ2-5,.,TRBD1,CASSTGQGAKTQYF,TGTGCCAGCAGTACCGGACAGGGGGCGAAGACCCAGTACTTC
TRBV19,TRBJ2-1,.,.,CASSTGIHNEQFF,TGTGCCAGTAGTACCGGGATTCACAATGAGCAGTTCTTC
TRBV25-1,TRBJ1-5,once,.,CARRGGNQPQHF,TGTGCCAGACGGGGGGGAAATCAGCCCCAGCATTTT
TRBV6-4,TRBJ2-2,.,TRBD1,CASRNLTGQGWTGELFF,TGTGCCAGCAGAAACCTGACAGGACAGGGGTGGACCGGGGAGCTGTTTTTT
TRBV5-1,TRBJ2-3,.,TRBD1,CASSLRDSSTDTQYF,TGCGCCAGCAGCTTGCGGGACAGTAGCACAGATACGCAGTATTTT
TRBV4-1,TRBJ2-3,.,.,CASSLLETSTDTQYF,TGCGCCAGCAGCCTATTGGAGACTAGCACAGATACGCAGTATTTT
TRBV7-3,TRBJ2-1,.,.,CASSRRGSGPDNEQFF,TGTGCCAGCAGCCGCCGGGGTAGCGGTCCCGACAATGAGCAGTTCTTC
TRBV5-6,TRBJ2-7,few,TRBD2,CASSLLAGEPYEQYF,TGTGCCAGCAGCTTACTAGCGGGAGAACCCTACGAGCAGTACTTC
TRBV6-5,TRBJ1-1,.,.,CASSYSSRGGTEAFF,TGTGCCAGCAGTTACTCGAGTAGGGGTGGGACTGAAGCTTTCTTT
TRBV5-1,TRBJ2-7,.,.,CASKLTTRQSHEQYF,TGCGCCAGCAAACTAACCACGAGACAGTCCCACGAGCAGTACTTC
TRBV27,TRBJ2-2,few,TRBD2,CASSLVGGRDWTGELFF,TGTGCCAGCAGTTTAGTTGGCGGGAGGGACTGGACCGGGGAGCTGTTTTTT
TRBV13,TRBJ1-1,.,TRBD1,CASSTRGLGTEAFF,TGTGCCAGCAGCACGAGGGGGCTTGGGACTGAAGCTTTCTTT
TRBV18,TRBJ1-2,.,.,CASSYTNPQGIHYGYTF,TGTGCCAGCTCGTACACAAACCCACAGGGTATTCACTATGGCTACACCTTC
TRBV25-1,TRBJ2-5,.,TRBD1,CASSVRTGGEETQYF,TGTGCCAGCAGTGTTAGGACAGGGGGAGAGGAGACCCAGTACTTC
TRBV27,TRBJ2-3,.,.,CASSLFTSREGDTQYF,TGTGCCAGCAGTTTATTTACATCGAGGGAAGGAGATACGCAGTATTTT
TRBV2,TRBJ2-1,.,TRBD2,CTSRGMRLAGAYNEQFF,TGTACCTCAAGGGGAATGCGACTAGCGGGAGCCTACAATGAGCAGTTCTTC
TRBV11-2,TRBJ2-7,.,TRBD1,CASSWDRGAYEQYF,TGTGCCAGCAGCTGGGACAGGGGGGCGTACGAGCAGTACTTC
TRBV7-9,TRBJ2-2,.,TRBD2,CASSDGLAGGPSTGELFF,TGTGCCAGCAGCGATGGACTAGCGGGAGGGCCGAGCACCGGGGAGCTGTTTTTT
TRBV30,TRBJ2-3,.,.,CAWSVGGVGTDTQYF,TGTGCCTGGAGTGTGGGCGGGGTCGGCACAGATACGCAGTATTTT
TRBV7-6,TRBJ1-1,.,.,CASSAHRNLNTEAFF,TGTGCCAGCAGCGCCCACAGGAACCTGAACACTGAAGCTTTCTTT
TRBV19,TRBJ1-4,.,.,CASGRPPRGEKLFF,TGTGCCAGCGGAAGACCCCCTCGGGGTGAAAAACTGTTTTTT
TRBV6-1,TRBJ2-7,.,.,CASSRRAAYEQYF,TGTGCCAGCAGTCGGAGGGCTGCCTACGAGCAGTACTTC
TRBV27,TRBJ1-4,.,.,CASSSTSGGGKLFF,TGTGCCAGCAGTTCGACCTCGGGAGGAGGAAAACTGTTTTTT